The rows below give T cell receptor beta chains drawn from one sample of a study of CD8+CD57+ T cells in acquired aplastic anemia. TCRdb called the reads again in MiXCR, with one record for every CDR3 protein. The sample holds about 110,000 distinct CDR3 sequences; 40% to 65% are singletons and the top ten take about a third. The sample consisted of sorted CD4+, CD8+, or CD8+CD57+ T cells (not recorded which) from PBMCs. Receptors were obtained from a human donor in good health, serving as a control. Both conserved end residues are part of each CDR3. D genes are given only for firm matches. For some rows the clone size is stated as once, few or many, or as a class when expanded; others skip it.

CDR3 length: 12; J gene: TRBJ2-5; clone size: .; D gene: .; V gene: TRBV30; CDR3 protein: CAWSGSVETQYF; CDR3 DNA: TGTGCCTGGAGTGGCTCGGTGGAGACCCAGTACTTC
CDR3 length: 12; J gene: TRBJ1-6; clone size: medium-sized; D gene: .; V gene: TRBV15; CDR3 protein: CATSSQGGPLHF; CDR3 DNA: TGTGCCACCAGCAGTCAAGGGGGACCCCTCCACTTT
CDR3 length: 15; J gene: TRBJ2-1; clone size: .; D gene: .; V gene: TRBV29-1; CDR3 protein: CSVALDVGVYNEQFF; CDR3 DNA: TGCAGCGTTGCCCTGGACGTTGGGGTCTACAATGAGCAGTTCTTC
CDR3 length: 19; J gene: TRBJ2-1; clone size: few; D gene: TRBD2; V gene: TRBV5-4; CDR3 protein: CASSLGLGSGSLSYNEQFF; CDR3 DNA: TGTGCCAGCAGCCTGGGACTTGGTAGCGGGTCCCTCTCCTACAATGAGCAGTTCTTC
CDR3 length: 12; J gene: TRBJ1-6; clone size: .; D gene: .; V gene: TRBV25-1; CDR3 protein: CASSRLASPLHF; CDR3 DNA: TGTGCCAGCAGCCGATTGGCTTCACCCCTCCACTTT
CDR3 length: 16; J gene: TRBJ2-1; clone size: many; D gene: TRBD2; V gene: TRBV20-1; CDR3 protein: CSARAYGGGRYNEQFF; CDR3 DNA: TGCAGTGCTAGAGCCTATGGCGGGGGGAGGTACAATGAGCAGTTCTTC
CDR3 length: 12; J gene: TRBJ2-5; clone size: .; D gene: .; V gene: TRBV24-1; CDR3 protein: CATSDVQETQYF; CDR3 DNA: TGTGCCACCTCAGACGTCCAAGAGACCCAGTACTTC
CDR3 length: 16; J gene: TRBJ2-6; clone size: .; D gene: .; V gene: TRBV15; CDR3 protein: CATSRDWTTGANVLTF; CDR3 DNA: TGTGCCACCAGCAGAGATTGGACAACAGGGGCCAACGTCCTGACTTTC
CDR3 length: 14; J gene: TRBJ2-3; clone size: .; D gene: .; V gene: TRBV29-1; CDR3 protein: CSVSGGGSTDTQYF; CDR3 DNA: TGCAGCGTATCCGGGGGTGGTAGCACAGATACGCAGTATTTT
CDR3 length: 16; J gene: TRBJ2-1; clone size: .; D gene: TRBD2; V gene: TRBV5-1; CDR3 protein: CASSPGTSGNYNEQFF; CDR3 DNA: TGCGCCAGCAGCCCGGGGACTAGCGGGAACTACAATGAGCAGTTCTTC
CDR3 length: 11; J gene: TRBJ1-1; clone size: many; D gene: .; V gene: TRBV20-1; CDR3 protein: CSALESTEAFF; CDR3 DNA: TGCAGTGCTTTAGAATCCACTGAAGCTTTCTTT
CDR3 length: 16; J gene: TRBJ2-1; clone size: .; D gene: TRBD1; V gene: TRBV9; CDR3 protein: CASSAPTGYSYNEQSF; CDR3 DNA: TGTGCCAGCAGCGCACCGACAGGGTACTCCTACAATGAGCAGTCCTTC
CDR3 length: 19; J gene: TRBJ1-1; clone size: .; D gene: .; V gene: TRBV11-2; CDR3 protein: CASSIGEFGGRGEGTEAFF; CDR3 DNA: TGTGCCAGCAGCATAGGCGAGTTTGGTGGAAGGGGAGAAGGCACTGAAGCTTTCTTT
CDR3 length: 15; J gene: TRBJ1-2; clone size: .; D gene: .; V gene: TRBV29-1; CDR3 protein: CSVEVVRQANYGYTF; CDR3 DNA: TGCAGCGTTGAAGTGGTACGGCAAGCTAACTATGGCTACACCTTC
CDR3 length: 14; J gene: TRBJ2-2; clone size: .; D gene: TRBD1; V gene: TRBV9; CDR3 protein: CASSVAYRGGELFF; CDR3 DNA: TGTGCCAGCAGCGTAGCGTACAGGGGCGGGGAGCTGTTTTTT
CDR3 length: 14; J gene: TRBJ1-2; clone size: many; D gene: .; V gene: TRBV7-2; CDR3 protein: CASSPDTINYGYTF; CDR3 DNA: TGTGCCAGCAGCCCTGACACAATTAACTATGGCTACACCTTC
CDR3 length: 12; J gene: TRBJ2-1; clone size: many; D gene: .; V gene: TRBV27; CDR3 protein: CASRGWGNEQFF; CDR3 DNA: TGTGCCAGCAGGGGGTGGGGCAATGAGCAGTTCTTC
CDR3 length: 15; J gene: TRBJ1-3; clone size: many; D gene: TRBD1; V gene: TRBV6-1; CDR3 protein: CASSLGTGSGNTIYF; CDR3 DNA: TGTGCCAGCAGTCTCGGGACAGGGTCTGGAAACACCATATATTTT
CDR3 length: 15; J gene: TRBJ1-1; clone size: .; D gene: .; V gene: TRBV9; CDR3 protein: CASSVGPGLNTEAFF; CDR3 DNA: TGTGCCAGCAGCGTAGGTCCAGGTCTGAACACTGAAGCTTTCTTT
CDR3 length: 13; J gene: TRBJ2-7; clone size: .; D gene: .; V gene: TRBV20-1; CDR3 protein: CSARDPRGFEQYF; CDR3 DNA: TGCAGTGCTAGAGATCCTCGGGGGTTCGAGCAGTACTTC
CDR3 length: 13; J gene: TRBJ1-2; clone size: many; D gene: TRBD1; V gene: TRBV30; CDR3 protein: CAWSTTGGYGYTF; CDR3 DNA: TGTGCCTGGAGTACCACAGGGGGCTATGGCTACACCTTC
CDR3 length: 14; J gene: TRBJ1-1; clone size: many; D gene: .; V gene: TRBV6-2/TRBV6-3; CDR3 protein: CASRPFGRFYEAFF; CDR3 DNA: TGTGCCAGCAGACCCTTCGGACGGTTCTACGAAGCTTTCTTT
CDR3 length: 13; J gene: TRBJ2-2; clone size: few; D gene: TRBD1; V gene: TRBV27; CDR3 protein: CASRQGWAGELFF; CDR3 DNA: TGTGCCAGCCGACAGGGATGGGCCGGGGAGCTGTTTTTT
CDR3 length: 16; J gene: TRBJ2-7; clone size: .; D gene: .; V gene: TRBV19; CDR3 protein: CASSPPRGRGRYEQYF; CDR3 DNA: TGTGCCAGTAGTCCCCCGAGGGGTCGCGGACGGTACGAGCAGTACTTC
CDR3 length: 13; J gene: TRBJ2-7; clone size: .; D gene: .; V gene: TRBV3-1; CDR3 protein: CASSWATGGEQYF; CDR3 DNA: TGTGCCAGCAGCTGGGCGACAGGTGGCGAGCAGTACTTC